This T cell receptor beta chain originates from a study of OX40 agonist ivuxolimab in advanced cancers. Study-wide context: Dose-escalation patients had hepatocellular carcinoma, melanoma, renal cell or head and neck cancer. With a range of roughly 20 to 85, age averaged about 58 years, and around 83% were male.

For this clone: The antigen is undetermined.

Germline CDR1 is LGHNA and CDR2 is YNFKEQ. CDR3 length equals 14 residues. Trimming removed 0 bases at V and 6 bases at J, with 9 bases between. Whole-study results and caveats: Some patients who did not respond also had low normalized T-cell clonal expansion. Fewer expanded clones were found on average in CD4+ than in CD8+ T cells.

Produced via immunoSEQ multiplex PCR; TCRdb's table is partial and in-frame only. The sample lists tens of thousands of clones; more than 70% were seen once. Sample: CD4+ or CD8+ T cells sorted from blood, taken in a trial of the OX40 agonist ivuxolimab. The sequence was collected from an adult with an advanced solid tumor such as melanoma, head and neck, liver or kidney cancer. The chain links TRBV4-2 to TRBJ2-1, with D possibly being TRBD1 or TRBD2 (5 bases each). The CDR3 protein is CASSQDGTINEQFF. The CDR3 nucleotides read TGTGCCAGCAGCCAAGATGGGACGATCAATGAGCAGTTCTTC.